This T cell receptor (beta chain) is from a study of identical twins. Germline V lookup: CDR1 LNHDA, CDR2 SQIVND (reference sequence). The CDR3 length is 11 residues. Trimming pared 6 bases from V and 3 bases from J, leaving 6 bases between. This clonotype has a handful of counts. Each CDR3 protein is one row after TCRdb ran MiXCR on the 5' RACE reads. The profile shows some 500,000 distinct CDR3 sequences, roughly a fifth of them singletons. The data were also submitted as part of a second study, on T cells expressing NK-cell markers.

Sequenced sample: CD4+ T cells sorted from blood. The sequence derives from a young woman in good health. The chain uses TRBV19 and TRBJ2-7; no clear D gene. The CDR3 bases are TGTGCCAGTAGGGGATACTACGAGCAGTACTTC. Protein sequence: CASRGYYEQYF.